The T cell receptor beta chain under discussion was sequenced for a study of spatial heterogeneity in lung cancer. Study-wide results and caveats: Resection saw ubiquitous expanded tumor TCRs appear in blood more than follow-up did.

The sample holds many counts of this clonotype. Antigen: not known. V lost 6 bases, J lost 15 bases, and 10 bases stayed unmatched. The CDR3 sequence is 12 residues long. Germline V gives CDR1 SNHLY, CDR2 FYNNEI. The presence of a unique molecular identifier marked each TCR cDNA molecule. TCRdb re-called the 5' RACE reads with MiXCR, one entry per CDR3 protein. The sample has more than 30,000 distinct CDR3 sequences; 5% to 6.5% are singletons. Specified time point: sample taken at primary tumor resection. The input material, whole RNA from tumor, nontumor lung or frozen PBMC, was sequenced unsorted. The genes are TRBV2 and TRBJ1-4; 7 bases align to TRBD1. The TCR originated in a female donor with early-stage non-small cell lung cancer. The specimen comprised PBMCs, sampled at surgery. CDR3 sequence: CASRATGIWVFF. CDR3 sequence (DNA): TGTGCCAGCAGAGCGACAGGGATTTGGGTGTTTTTT.